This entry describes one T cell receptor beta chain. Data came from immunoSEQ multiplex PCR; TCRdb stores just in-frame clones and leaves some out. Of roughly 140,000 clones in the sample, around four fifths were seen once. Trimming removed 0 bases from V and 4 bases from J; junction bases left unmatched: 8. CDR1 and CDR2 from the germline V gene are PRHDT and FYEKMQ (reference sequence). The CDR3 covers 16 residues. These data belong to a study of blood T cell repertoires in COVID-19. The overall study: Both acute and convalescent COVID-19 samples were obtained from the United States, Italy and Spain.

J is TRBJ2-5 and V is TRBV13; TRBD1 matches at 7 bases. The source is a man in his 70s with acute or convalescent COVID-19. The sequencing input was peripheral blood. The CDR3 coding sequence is TGTGCCAGCAGCTTAGGACCCGTGGCAGGGGGAGAGACCCAGTACTTC. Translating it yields CASSLGPVAGGETQYF. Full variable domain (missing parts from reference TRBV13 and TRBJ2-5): AAGVIQSPRHLIKEKRETATLKCYPIPRHDTVYWYQQGPGQDPQFLISFYEKMQSDKGSIPDRFSAQQFSDYHSELNMSSLELGDSALYFCASSLGPVAGGETQYFGPGTRLLVL.